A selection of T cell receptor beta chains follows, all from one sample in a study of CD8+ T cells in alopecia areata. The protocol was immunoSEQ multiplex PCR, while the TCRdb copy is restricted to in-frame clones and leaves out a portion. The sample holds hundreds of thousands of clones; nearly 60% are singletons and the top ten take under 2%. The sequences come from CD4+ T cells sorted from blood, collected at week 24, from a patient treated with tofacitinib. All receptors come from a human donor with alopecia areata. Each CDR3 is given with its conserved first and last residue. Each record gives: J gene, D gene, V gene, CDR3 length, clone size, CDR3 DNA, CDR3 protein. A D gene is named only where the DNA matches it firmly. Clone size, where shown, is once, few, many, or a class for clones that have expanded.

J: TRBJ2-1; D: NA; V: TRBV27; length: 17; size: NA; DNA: TGTGCCAGCAGTTTGCAGGGGACGGGGAGATCATACAATGAGCAGTTCTTC; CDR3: CASSLQGTGRSYNEQFF
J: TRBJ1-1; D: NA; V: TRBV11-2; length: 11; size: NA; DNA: TGTGCCAGCAGCTCGACCGCTGGAGCTTTCTTT; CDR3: CASSSTAGAFF
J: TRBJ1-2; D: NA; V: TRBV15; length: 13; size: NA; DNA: TGTGCCACCAGCCGGGGAACTGACTATGGCTACACCTTC; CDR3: CATSRGTDYGYTF
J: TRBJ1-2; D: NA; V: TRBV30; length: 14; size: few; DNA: TGTGCCTGGAGTGTACGGGGAGGGTACGTTGCCTACACCTTC; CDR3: CAWSVRGGYVAYTF
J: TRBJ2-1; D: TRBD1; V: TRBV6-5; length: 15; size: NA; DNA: TGTGCCAGCAGGAAACAGGGGGCTCAAAACAATGAGCAGTTCTTC; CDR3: CASRKQGAQNNEQFF
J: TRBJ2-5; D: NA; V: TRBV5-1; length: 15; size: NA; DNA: TGCGCCAGCAGCTTCGGGACAACAGCTCAAGAGACCCAGTACTTC; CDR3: CASSFGTTAQETQYF
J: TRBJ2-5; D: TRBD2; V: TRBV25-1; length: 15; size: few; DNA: TGTGCCAGCAGTGAAAGGGCGGGAGGGGTGGAGACCCAGTACTTC; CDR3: CASSERAGGVETQYF
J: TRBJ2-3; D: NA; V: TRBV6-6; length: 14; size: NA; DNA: TGTGCCAGCAGTTACGGGGCTAGCACAGATACGCAGTATTTT; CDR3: CASSYGASTDTQYF
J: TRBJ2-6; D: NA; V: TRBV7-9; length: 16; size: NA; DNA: TGTGCCAGCAGCTTACCCCCAATTTCTGGGGCCAACGTCCTGACTTTC; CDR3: CASSLPPISGANVLTF
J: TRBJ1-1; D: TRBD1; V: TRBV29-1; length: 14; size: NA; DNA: TGCAGCGCCCAGGGACAGGGAGGTCATACTGAAGCTTTCTTT; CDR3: CSAQGQGGHTEAFF
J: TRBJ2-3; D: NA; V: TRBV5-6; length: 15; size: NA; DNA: TGTGCCAGCAGCTTGGGAGTTCGGGGCACAGATACGCAGTATTTT; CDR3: CASSLGVRGTDTQYF
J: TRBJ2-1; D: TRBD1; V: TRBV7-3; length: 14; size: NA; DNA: TGTGCCAGCAGCCCTAGGACAGGGTACAATGAGCAGTTCTTC; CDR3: CASSPRTGYNEQFF
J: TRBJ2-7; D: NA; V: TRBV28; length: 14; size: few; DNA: TGTGCCAGCATCATCCGGGGAGGCACCTACGAGCAGTACTTC; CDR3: CASIIRGGTYEQYF
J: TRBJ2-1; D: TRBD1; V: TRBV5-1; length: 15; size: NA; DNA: TGCGCCAGCAGCTTGGGACAGGGGGCGCACAATGAGCAGTTCTTC; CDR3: CASSLGQGAHNEQFF
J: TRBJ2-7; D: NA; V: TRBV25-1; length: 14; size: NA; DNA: TGTGCCAGCAGTGATAACAGCGTCGTCTACGAGCAGTACTTC; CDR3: CASSDNSVVYEQYF
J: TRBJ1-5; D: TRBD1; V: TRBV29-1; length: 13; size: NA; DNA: TGCAGCGTCAAGACAGGGACGCAACAGCCCCAGCATTTT; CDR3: CSVKTGTQQPQHF
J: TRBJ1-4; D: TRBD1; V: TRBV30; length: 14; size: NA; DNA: TGTGCCTTTAACAGGGACAGAGATAATGAAAAACTGTTTTTT; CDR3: CAFNRDRDNEKLFF
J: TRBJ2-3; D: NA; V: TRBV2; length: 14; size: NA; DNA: TGTGCCAGCAGTGAACTCATCCGCACAGATACGCAGTATTTT; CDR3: CASSELIRTDTQYF
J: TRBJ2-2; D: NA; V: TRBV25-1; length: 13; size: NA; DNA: TGTGCCAGCCGACCACCGGGTTCCGGGGAGCTGTTTTTT; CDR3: CASRPPGSGELFF
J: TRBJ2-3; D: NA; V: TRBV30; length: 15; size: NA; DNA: TGTGCCTGGAGTGTAGGACAGCCTAGCACAGATACGCAGTATTTT; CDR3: CAWSVGQPSTDTQYF
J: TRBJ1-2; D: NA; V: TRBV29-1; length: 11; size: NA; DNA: TGCAGCGTTGCTAGGGATTATGGCTACACCTTC; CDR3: CSVARDYGYTF
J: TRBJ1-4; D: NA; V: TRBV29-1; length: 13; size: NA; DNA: TGCAGCGCCGGAGGTGGACGTTATGAAAAACTGTTTTTT; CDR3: CSAGGGRYEKLFF
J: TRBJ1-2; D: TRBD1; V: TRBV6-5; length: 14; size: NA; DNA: TGTGCCAGCGGAGATGACAGGGGTGACTATGGCTACACCTTC; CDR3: CASGDDRGDYGYTF
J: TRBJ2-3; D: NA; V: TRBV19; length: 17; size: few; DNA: TGTGCCAGTAGTACGACCCAGGGACTGGAGCGGTTGAATACGCAGTATTTT; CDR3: CASSTTQGLERLNTQYF
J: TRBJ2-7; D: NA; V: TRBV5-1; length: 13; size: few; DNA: TGCGCCAGCAGCTCCGACGGAGCCTACGAGCAGTACTTC; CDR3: CASSSDGAYEQYF
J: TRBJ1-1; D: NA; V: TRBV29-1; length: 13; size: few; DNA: TGCAGCGTTAAGGACAGTCTGAACACTGAAGCTTTCTTT; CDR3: CSVKDSLNTEAFF
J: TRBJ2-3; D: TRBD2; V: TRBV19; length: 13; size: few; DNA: TGTGCCAGTAGTGCCCTACTAGCGAGTACGCAGTATTTT; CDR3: CASSALLASTQYF
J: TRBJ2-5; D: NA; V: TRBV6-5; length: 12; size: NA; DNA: TGTGCCAGCAAAAGTACCCAAGATACCCAGTACTTC; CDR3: CASKSTQDTQYF
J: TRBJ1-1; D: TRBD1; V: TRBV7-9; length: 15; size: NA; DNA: TGTGCCAGCAGCTTAGGAACGGGACAGGGGACTGAAGCTTTCTTT; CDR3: CASSLGTGQGTEAFF
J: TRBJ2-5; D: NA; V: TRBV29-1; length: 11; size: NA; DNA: TGCAGCGTGTGGGGACAAGAGACCCAGTACTTC; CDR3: CSVWGQETQYF
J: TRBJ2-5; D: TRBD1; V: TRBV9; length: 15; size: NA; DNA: TGTGCCAGCAGCCCCAGAGGGGGCGACCAAGAGACCCAGTACTTC; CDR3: CASSPRGGDQETQYF
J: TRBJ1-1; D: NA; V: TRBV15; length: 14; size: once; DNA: TGTGCCACCAGCAATAGGCGGACGAACACTGAAGCTTTCTTT; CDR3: CATSNRRTNTEAFF
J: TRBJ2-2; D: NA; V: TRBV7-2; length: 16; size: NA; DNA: TGTGCCAGCAGCTCACCGCCAGGGGCGCGGACCGGGGAGCTGTTTTTT; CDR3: CASSSPPGARTGELFF
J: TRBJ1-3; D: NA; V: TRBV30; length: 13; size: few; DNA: TGTGCCCAGAAGTGGGGGCCTGGAAACACCATATATTTT; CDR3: CAQKWGPGNTIYF
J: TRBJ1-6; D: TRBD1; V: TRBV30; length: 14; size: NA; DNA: TGTGCCTGGAGCGGACAGGGTTCCTTCGAGGCCCTCCACTTT; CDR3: CAWSGQGSFEALHF
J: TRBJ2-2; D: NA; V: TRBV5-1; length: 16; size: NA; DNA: TGCGCCAGCAGGCGGGTAACCCATCCGAACACCGGGGAGCTGTTTTTT; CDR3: CASRRVTHPNTGELFF
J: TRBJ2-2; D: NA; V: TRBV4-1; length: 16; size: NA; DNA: TGCGCCAGCAGCCAAAGTCCATTCAGGAGTACCGGGGAGCTGTTTTTT; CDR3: CASSQSPFRSTGELFF
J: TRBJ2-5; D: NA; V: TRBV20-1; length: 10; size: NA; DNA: TGCAGTGCCAGGGAAGAGACCCAGTACTTC; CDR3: CSAREETQYF
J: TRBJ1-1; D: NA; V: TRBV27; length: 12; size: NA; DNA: TGTGCCAGGATGGGGACCTCAGGGGAAGCTTTCTTT; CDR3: CARMGTSGEAFF
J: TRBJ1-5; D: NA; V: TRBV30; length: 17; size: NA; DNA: TGTGCCTGGAGTGATTCATTGCGGGGAAGGAGCAATCAGCCCCAGCATTTT; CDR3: CAWSDSLRGRSNQPQHF
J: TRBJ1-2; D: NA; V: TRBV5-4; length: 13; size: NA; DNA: TGTGCCAGCACCCAAACAAATAACTATGGCTACACCTTC; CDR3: CASTQTNNYGYTF
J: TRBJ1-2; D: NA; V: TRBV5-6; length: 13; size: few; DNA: TGTGCCAGCAGCGAACCCAGTCGCAGTGGCTACACCTTC; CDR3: CASSEPSRSGYTF
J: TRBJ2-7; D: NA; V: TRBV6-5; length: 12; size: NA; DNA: TGTGCCAGCAGTGCGACACGGGGAGAGCAGTACTTC; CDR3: CASSATRGEQYF
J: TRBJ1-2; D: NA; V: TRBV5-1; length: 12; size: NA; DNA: TGCGCCAGCAGCTTGGATCGCGATGGCTACACCTTC; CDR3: CASSLDRDGYTF
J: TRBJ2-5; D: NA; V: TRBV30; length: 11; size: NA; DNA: TGTGCCTGGAGGGAAAGAGAGACCCAGTACTTC; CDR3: CAWRERETQYF
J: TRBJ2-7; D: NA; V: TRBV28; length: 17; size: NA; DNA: TGTGCCAGCAGTTTAGGCATTAGGGCCCTATTTGAGTACGAGCAGTACTTC; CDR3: CASSLGIRALFEYEQYF
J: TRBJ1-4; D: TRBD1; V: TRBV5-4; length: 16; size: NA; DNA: TGTGCCAGCAGCGCGGACAGGTCCGGCCGTTATGAAAAACTGTTTTTT; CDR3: CASSADRSGRYEKLFF